Each of the 4 T cell receptor beta chains below was sequenced from the same sample in a study of blood T cell repertoires in COVID-19. Assay: immunoSEQ multiplex PCR; the TCRdb copy retains only in-frame clones and omits some. The sample gives some 150,000 clones, roughly 80% of which show up once; 7% to 10% is in the top ten. Specimen: peripheral blood. These receptors were taken from a human donor with acute or convalescent COVID-19. The donor label of this sample is uncertain.

The V and J genes are TRBV9 and TRBJ2-5; D gene unclear. CDR3 length: 14 residues. The V gene lost 0 bases and the J gene lost 5 bases, with 11 bases spanning the gap. Germline CDR1 and CDR2: SGDLS and YYNGEE. CDR3 in amino acids: CASSVGVLMETQYF. The DNA of the CDR3 is TGTGCCAGCAGCGTAGGGGTACTAATGGAGACCCAGTACTTC.

This clone was counted between two and nine times. V is TRBV4-1 and J is TRBJ1-5; D gene uncertain. CDR1 and CDR2 (germline): MGHRA, YSYEKL. The CDR3 length is 15 residues. Trimming pared 4 bases from V and 11 bases from J, leaving 21 bases between. The CDR3 DNA reads as TGCGCCAGCAGCCCTAGGAGGATCGAGCCGTCAGCCCAGCATTTT. Its translation is CASSPRRIEPSAQHF.

The rearrangement links TRBV7-9 to TRBJ1-2; D possibly corresponds to TRBD1 (5 bases). In germline, CDR1 is SEHNR, CDR2 FQNEAQ (reference sequence). The CDR3 length is 14 residues. V shed 1 base and J shed 2 bases, with 8 bases lying between them. The CDR3 loop reads CASSLVTGNYGYTF. CDR3 DNA sequence: TGTGCCAGCAGCTTAGTAACAGGCAACTATGGCTACACCTTC.

This chain links TRBV4-1 with TRBJ1-1, with D tentatively TRBD1 (5 bases). V was pared by 4 bases and J by 0 bases, with 12 bases between. The length of the CDR3 is 15 residues. Germline V lookup: CDR1 MGHRA, CDR2 YSYEKL. The CDR3 sequence is CASSLQVTLNTEAFF. The CDR3 DNA sequence: TGCGCCAGCAGCCTACAGGTGACGCTGAACACTGAAGCTTTCTTT.